This T cell receptor (beta chain) stems from a study of human T cells and chemical hapten exposure. Described time point: patch test 3, about 24 weeks after DPC sensitization. The treatment was: therapeutic diphenylcyclopropenone sensitization with weekly scalp DPC. This clonotype came up many times. In TCRdb, the RACE reads were re-called with MiXCR into one record per CDR3 protein. Of about 92,000 distinct CDR3 sequences listed, roughly 11% were seen once; the top ten hold roughly 1%. Germline CDR1 is SGHRS and CDR2 is YFSETQ. V gave up 0 bases and J gave up 3 bases, with 8 bases separating them. The CDR3 contains 14 residues.

The gene calls are TRBV5-1 and TRBJ2-3, with D possibly matching TRBD1 (5 bases). Source: whole blood, taken in connection with sensitization to the hapten diphenylcyclopropenone (DPC). This TCR came from a woman aged 25 to 39 with alopecia areata. Some clones in this sample may be carry-over from other donors' samples. The CDR3 DNA is TGCGCCAGCAGCTTGGATCAGGGTACAGATACGCAGTATTTT. Its protein product is CASSLDQGTDTQYF.